This TCR beta chain was captured in a study of CD8+ T cells in alopecia areata (dated by TCRdb to the late 2010s). Regarding the study in general: Treated patients were enrolled in an open-label pilot trial of oral tofacitinib, 5 to 10 mg twice daily, for moderate-to-severe alopecia areata. The study used high-throughput TCRbeta sequencing to examine T cell clonal expansion in alopecia areata, in both the C3H/HeJ mouse model and human patients. Amplification of TCRbeta CDR3 regions was done by immunoSEQ multiplex PCR using 35 Vbeta forward primers and 13 Jbeta reverse primers. Clonality in the scalp was compared among normal scalp (n=4), patchy alopecia areata scalp (n=8), and alopecia totalis/universalis scalp (n=8). RNA was obtained with the PAXgene miRNA kit for fixed scalp, the miRNeasy kit for PBMCs, and the RNeasy kit for mouse skin. Biopsies were taken from tofacitinib-treated patients at baseline and at 4 and 24 weeks of treatment, and a later scalp biopsy was taken in several of the tofacitinib-treated patients. In humans, TCRbeta sequencing was performed on scalp tissue and on sorted CD4+ and CD8+ peripheral blood T cells from healthy controls and from patients with patchy or totalis/universalis alopecia areata. Patients stayed on tofacitinib for 6 to 18 months and then had 6 months of follow-up off drug so that delayed response and recurrence could be assessed.

V drops 7 bases and J drops 8 bases, leaving 15 bases in between. Per the germline V gene (reference sequence), GTSNPN is the CDR1 and SVGIG is the CDR2. Including cysteine and phenylalanine, the CDR3 has 12 amino acids. The only DNA kept is the CDR3, 36 bases in frame from the first base. The intended sense of this specimen's time point label: baseline before oral tofacitinib. Lesional scalp punch biopsies and peripheral blood were obtained from alopecia areata patients. PBMCs were isolated by density centrifugation and stained for CD3, CD4 and CD8, and CD4+ and CD8+ T cells were sorted on a FACSAria. The protocol used for the library was the immunoSEQ multiplex PCR assay. RNA was extracted from all samples and reverse transcribed into cDNA as template for TCR sequencing. SuperScript III was used for first-strand cDNA synthesis, primed with a 2:1 mix of oligo-dT and random hexamers. A synthetic immune receptor repertoire was used to measure amplification bias, and any remaining bias was corrected computationally. As for the authors' bioinformatics: Raw reads were preprocessed for error removal, and CDR3 was defined according to IMGT conventions as running from the conserved cysteine to phenylalanine. Clonality was computed by normalizing Shannon entropy by log2 of the number of productive unique TCRs and subtracting the result from 1. CD4 or CD8 identity of scalp clones was inferred by cross-referencing scalp TCRbeta sequences with sorted blood CD4 and CD8 repertoires. As stored in TCRdb, this immuneACCESS dataset retains in-frame rearrangements with V and J assigned. A fraction of the clones does not appear; measured against another copy, unresolved V genes explain less than half of the discrepancy, and the remainder lacks a known reason. D and trimming were read from the DNA, whereas the V and J calls and clone size are those reported in that table. In all, the sample holds more than 110,000 clones, and around 50% of those were seen once. The ten top clones hold 6.4% of the sample.

What the authors observed across the whole study: Resident alphabeta T cells in normal human skin are also sequenced, complicating scalp TCR repertoire analysis, unlike mouse skin dominated by gammadelta T cells. Compared with normal scalp, lesional scalp had higher clonality and more expanded CD8+ clones, particularly in alopecia totalis/universalis, a pattern that suggests antigenic drive. TCR sequences shared between patients were less clear than in mice, possibly partly because of HLA diversity in the patient population.

Points on this clone: The antigen it recognizes is unknown. Nothing much larger sits one base from this clone, and base qualities are not available.

The sequence was collected from a human donor with alopecia areata. The sequence is built from TRBV30 and TRBJ2-1; the D gene is possibly TRBD2, with 6 bases matching. The material was CD4+ T cells sorted from blood, obtained at week 0. This receptor has the CDR3 CAFGRGNHEQFF. Here is the DNA: TGTGCCTTCGGGAGAGGGAACCATGAGCAGTTCTTC. Where the CDR3 stops, the reference TRBV30 and TRBJ2-1 genes take over; the full variable domain is SQTIHQWPATLVQPVGSPLSLECTVEGTSNPNLYWYRQAAGRGLQLLFYSVGIGQISSEVPQNLSASRPQDRQFILSSKKLLLSDSGFYLCAFGRGNHEQFFGPGTRLTVL.